The 13 T cell receptor beta chains reported below all come from one sample, sequenced in a study of T cells after yellow fever vaccination. Using its own MiXCR run on the 5' RACE reads, TCRdb lists one record per CDR3 protein. The table lists about 400,000 distinct CDR3 sequences, 9.5% to 13% of them singletons. Sequencing used PBMCs, obtained on the day of the first yellow fever vaccination. These receptors were collected from a man aged 18-30 years who received the YFV17D yellow fever vaccine.

There are many counts of this clonotype. The chain employs TRBV5-5 and TRBJ2-3; D is perhaps TRBD2 (6 bases). V lost 4 bases and J 1 base, leaving 13 bases between the germline ends. This CDR3 is built from 15 residues. Germline CDR1 SGHKS, CDR2 YYEKEE (reference sequence). CDR3 loop: CASSPEPGGTDTQYF. CDR3 coding DNA: TGTGCCAGCAGCCCGGAACCGGGGGGCACAGATACGCAGTATTTT.

The chain carries TRBV19 and TRBJ2-7, with 7 bases lining up with TRBD2. The CDR3 spans 14 residues. V was pared by 5 bases and J by 0 bases, with 4 bases of the junction left unmatched. CDR1 is LNHDA and CDR2 is SQIVND in the germline V gene (reference sequence). CDR3 sequence reads: CASSERGASYEQYV. The DNA for the CDR3 is TGTGCCAGTAGTGAGCGGGGCGCCTCCTACGAGCAGTACGTC.

This clonotype showed up just a few times. The chain employs TRBV9 and TRBJ2-1, with D perhaps TRBD2 (6 bases). The V end was cut by 0 bases, the J end by 9 bases, with 13 bases between. Germline assignment: CDR1 SGDLS and CDR2 YYNGEE. CDR3 size: 14 residues. Written as DNA, the CDR3 is TGTGCCAGCAGCGTAGACGGGGGTAGTGGTGAGCAGTTCTTC. Translating gives CASSVDGGSGEQFF. The full variable domain, completed using reference TRBV9 and TRBJ2-1, is DSGVTQTPKHLITATGQRVTLRCSPRSGDLSVYWYQQSLDQGLQFLIQYYNGEERAKGNILERFSAQQFPDLHSELNLSSLELGDSALYFCASSVDGGSGEQFFGPGTRLTVL.

The chain employs TRBV20-1 and TRBJ2-5, with TRBD2 matching over 11 bases. From germline, CDR1 is DFQATT and CDR2 SNEGSKA (reference sequence). This CDR3 region has 16 residues. Losses at the gene ends were 3 bases for V and 0 bases for J; bases not matched to a gene: 6. The CDR3 here is CSARRLAGGNQETQYF. In DNA, the CDR3 is TGCAGTGCTAGGCGGCTAGCGGGGGGTAACCAAGAGACCCAGTACTTC.

This clonotype appeared a few times. CDR3 sequence: CSASSGLYEQYF. As DNA, the CDR3 is TGCAGTGCTAGCTCCGGACTATACGAGCAGTACTTC. V is TRBV20-1 and J is TRBJ2-7, with TRBD2 as a possible D gene (6 bases). Per germline, CDR1 DFQATT and CDR2 SNEGSKA (reference sequence). V was cut by 3 bases and J by 4 bases, with 10 bases left in between. There are 12 residues in the CDR3.

This clonotype was found a few times. The chain couples TRBV6-2 or TRBV6-3 to TRBJ1-1, with D possibly matching TRBD1 (5 bases). Trimming removed 2 bases at V and 5 bases at J, with 15 bases between. There are 15 residues in the CDR3. CDR1 and CDR2 from the germline V gene are MNHEY and SVGEGT. The CDR3 coding sequence is TGTGCCAGCAGTTACGCAGAAACAGGATTGACTGAAGCTTTCTTT. This codes for CASSYAETGLTEAFF.

This clonotype was observed a handful of times. The chain carries TRBV7-9 and TRBJ2-1; no firm D call. CDR1 SEHNR and CDR2 FQNEAQ come from the germline V gene (reference sequence). V was clipped by 7 bases and J by 5 bases, with 6 bases between them. The CDR3 consists of 11 residues. The CDR3 bases are TGTGCCAGCAACATGAACAATGAGCAGTTCTTC. As protein: CASNMNNEQFF.

V usage is TRBV4-3 and J usage is TRBJ2-1, with D perhaps assigned TRBD1 or TRBD2 (6 bases each). The V end lost 1 base, the J end lost 3 bases, and 16 bases lay between the germline ends. CDR1 and CDR2 from the germline V gene are LGHNA and YSLEER. The CDR3 consists of 17 residues. CDR3 residues: CASSQGPGGRDYNEQFF. CDR3 DNA: TGCGCCAGCAGCCAAGGCCCCGGGGGCCGAGACTACAATGAGCAGTTCTTC.

The V call is TRBV7-9, the J call TRBJ1-2; D is undetermined. The V and J ends lost 2 bases and 5 bases respectively, with 15 bases between them. The CDR3 has 15 amino acids. The V gene's germline CDR1 is SEHNR and CDR2 FQNEAQ (reference sequence). The CDR3: CASSLLAEPSYGYTF. In DNA form, the CDR3 reads TGTGCCAGCAGCTTATTAGCGGAACCATCTTATGGCTACACCTTC.

This clonotype showed up just a few times. This chain links TRBV4-3 with TRBJ2-2; D is possibly TRBD2 (7 bases). V lost 1 base and J 2 bases, leaving 20 bases between the germline ends. The germline V gene encodes CDR1 LGHNA and CDR2 YSLEER. The CDR3 spans 19 residues. The DNA for the CDR3 is TGCGCCAGCAGCCAAGTTACGATGGCGGGGGCATCAAACACCGGGGAGCTGTTTTTT. This encodes CASSQVTMAGASNTGELFF.

The chain has TRBV28 and TRBJ1-1; D may be TRBD1 (6 bases). Germline CDR1 and CDR2: MDHEN and SYDVKM. Trimming took 10 bases from V and 0 from J, leaving 21 bases between them. This CDR3 spans 16 amino acids. The CDR3, as DNA: TGTGCCATCAAGGGGGGAGAGGCGGCCATGAACACTGAAGCTTTCTTT. It encodes CAIKGGEAAMNTEAFF.

This clonotype was seen a handful of times. The chain joins TRBV7-2 to TRBJ1-4; D is unresolved. CDR1 and CDR2 (germline): SGHTA, FQGNSA. CDR3 length equals 16 residues. V was trimmed by 4 bases and J by 0 bases, leaving 12 bases between them. The CDR3 nucleotides read TGTGCCAGCAGCTCCCATGGCGGGGCAACTAATGAAAAACTGTTTTTT. Its protein is CASSSHGGATNEKLFF.

This clonotype was detected only a few times. This chain uses TRBV3-1 with TRBJ1-3, with 7 bases that match TRBD1. Unmatched junction bases numbered 2, after V lost 5 bases and J lost 4 bases. The length of the CDR3 is 13 residues. CDR1 is LGHDT and CDR2 is YNNKEL in the germline V gene (reference sequence). CDR3 sequence (DNA): TGTGCCAGCAGCACAGGGGAGGGAAACACCATATATTTT. It yields the protein CASSTGEGNTIYF.